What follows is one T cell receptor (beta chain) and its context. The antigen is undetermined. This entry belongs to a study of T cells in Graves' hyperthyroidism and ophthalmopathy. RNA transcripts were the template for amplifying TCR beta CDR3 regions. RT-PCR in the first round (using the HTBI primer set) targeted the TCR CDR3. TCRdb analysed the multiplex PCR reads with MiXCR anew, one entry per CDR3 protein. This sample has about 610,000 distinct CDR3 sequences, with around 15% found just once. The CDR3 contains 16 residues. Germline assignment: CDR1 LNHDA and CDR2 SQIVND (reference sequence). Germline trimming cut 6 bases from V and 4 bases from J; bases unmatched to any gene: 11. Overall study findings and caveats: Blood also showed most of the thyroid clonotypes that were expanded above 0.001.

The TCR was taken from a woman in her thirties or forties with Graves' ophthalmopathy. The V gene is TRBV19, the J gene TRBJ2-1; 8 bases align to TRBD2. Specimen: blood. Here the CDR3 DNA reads TGTGCCAGTAGGCTAACCGGGACTAGAAGTTACAATGAGCAGTTCTTC. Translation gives CASRLTGTRSYNEQFF.